A selection of T cell receptor beta chains follows, all from one sample in a study of blood T cell repertoires in COVID-19. TCRdb keeps only in-frame clones here, not all; method: immunoSEQ multiplex PCR. The sample records 150,000 to 200,000 clones, approximately 88% being singletons. The material sequenced was peripheral blood. The receptors here all came from a woman aged 60-75 years who had recovered from COVID-19. The CDR3 runs from the conserved cysteine through the conserved F or W. D genes are given only for firm matches. Size values are once, few and many counts, or a class for expanded clones, and some rows have none.

D gene: NA
J gene: TRBJ1-6
clone size: few
V gene: TRBV7-3
CDR3 DNA: TGTGCCAGCAGCCCTACGATAGCCTCACCCCTCCACTTT
CDR3 protein: CASSPTIASPLHF

D gene: TRBD1
J gene: TRBJ2-7
clone size: NA
V gene: TRBV27
CDR3 DNA: TGTGCCAGCAGCCCAGGACAGGTGACCTCCTACGAGCAGTACTTC
CDR3 protein: CASSPGQVTSYEQYF

D gene: NA
J gene: TRBJ1-5
clone size: NA
V gene: TRBV30
CDR3 DNA: TGTGCCTGGAGTCTCCGGGGGATCAATCAGCCCCAGCATTTT
CDR3 protein: CAWSLRGINQPQHF

D gene: NA
J gene: TRBJ1-2
clone size: NA
V gene: TRBV10-2
CDR3 DNA: TGCGCCAGCCGGGGGAGGGCAAACAGACGACTTAACTATGGCTACACCTTC
CDR3 protein: CASRGRANRRLNYGYTF

D gene: NA
J gene: TRBJ2-2
clone size: NA
V gene: TRBV3-1/TRBV3-2
CDR3 DNA: TGTGCCAGCAGCCAAGATCGAGGGCGCGGGACCGGGGAGCTGTTTTTT
CDR3 protein: CASSQDRGRGTGELFF

D gene: NA
J gene: TRBJ2-5
clone size: NA
V gene: TRBV7-8
CDR3 DNA: TGTGCCAGCAGCTTAGCTCCAGGGTACCAAGAGACCCAGTACTTC
CDR3 protein: CASSLAPGYQETQYF

D gene: TRBD1
J gene: TRBJ1-4
clone size: NA
V gene: TRBV28
CDR3 DNA: TGTGCCACCAACGACAGGGCCGGTATCGAAAAACTGTTTTTT
CDR3 protein: CATNDRAGIEKLFF

D gene: NA
J gene: TRBJ1-5
clone size: NA
V gene: TRBV5-1
CDR3 DNA: TGCGCCAGCAGCTTGGGGACCGGGGGACAGCCCCAGCATTTT
CDR3 protein: CASSLGTGGQPQHF

D gene: TRBD1
J gene: TRBJ1-5
clone size: NA
V gene: TRBV24-1
CDR3 DNA: TGTGCCACCAGTCCGGGGGACAGGGTTAGTCCCCAGCATTTT
CDR3 protein: CATSPGDRVSPQHF

D gene: TRBD2
J gene: TRBJ2-7
clone size: NA
V gene: TRBV4-1
CDR3 DNA: TGCGCCAGCAGGCCGCGTACGGGACTAGCCTCCGAGCAGTACTTC
CDR3 protein: CASRPRTGLASEQYF

D gene: TRBD1
J gene: TRBJ1-2
clone size: NA
V gene: TRBV5-6
CDR3 DNA: TGTGCCAGCAGCTTGGCCGCCAGGGGGTTCTATGGCTACACCTTC
CDR3 protein: CASSLAARGFYGYTF

D gene: TRBD2
J gene: TRBJ2-3
clone size: few
V gene: TRBV11-3
CDR3 DNA: TGTGCCAGCAGCATAGGACTAGCGGGCACAGATACGCAGTATTTT
CDR3 protein: CASSIGLAGTDTQYF

D gene: NA
J gene: TRBJ1-1
clone size: NA
V gene: TRBV5-1
CDR3 DNA: TGCGCCAGCAGCTTGGATCGGGTTACTGAAGCTTTCTTT
CDR3 protein: CASSLDRVTEAFF

D gene: TRBD1
J gene: TRBJ1-4
clone size: NA
V gene: TRBV19
CDR3 DNA: TGTGCCAGTAGTAGGTTGGACAGGGAGAGTGAAAAACTGTTTTTT
CDR3 protein: CASSRLDRESEKLFF

D gene: NA
J gene: TRBJ1-5
clone size: NA
V gene: TRBV19
CDR3 DNA: TGTGCCAGTAGTGGACGAGGGCAGCCCCAGCATTTT
CDR3 protein: CASSGRGQPQHF

D gene: NA
J gene: TRBJ1-1
clone size: NA
V gene: TRBV4-1
CDR3 DNA: TGCGCCAGCAGCCAATTCCCCACCTCCGAGGGCAACACTGAAGCTTTCTTT
CDR3 protein: CASSQFPTSEGNTEAFF

D gene: NA
J gene: TRBJ2-5
clone size: once
V gene: TRBV11-2
CDR3 DNA: TGTGCCAGCAGCGTCTCTCTAGGGGAAGAGACCCAGTACTTC
CDR3 protein: CASSVSLGEETQYF

D gene: TRBD1
J gene: TRBJ1-2
clone size: NA
V gene: TRBV30
CDR3 DNA: TGTGCCTGCGCACCCCCGGACAGGGGGAATGGCTACACCTTC
CDR3 protein: CACAPPDRGNGYTF

D gene: TRBD2
J gene: TRBJ2-5
clone size: NA
V gene: TRBV3-1/TRBV3-2
CDR3 DNA: TGTGCCAGCACACGGCGGGGGGAAGAGACCCAGTACTTC
CDR3 protein: CASTRRGEETQYF

D gene: NA
J gene: TRBJ1-2
clone size: NA
V gene: TRBV12-3/TRBV12-4
CDR3 DNA: TGTGCCAGCAGTTTATTCTCTGGCTACACCTTC
CDR3 protein: CASSLFSGYTF

D gene: TRBD1
J gene: TRBJ1-2
clone size: NA
V gene: TRBV3-1/TRBV3-2
CDR3 DNA: TGTGCCAGCAGCCAAGATATGGGACAGGGTTATGGCTACACCTTC
CDR3 protein: CASSQDMGQGYGYTF

D gene: NA
J gene: TRBJ2-7
clone size: NA
V gene: TRBV11-2
CDR3 DNA: TGTGCCAGCACTGTGGTAGGGGTTCTTTACGAGCAGTACTTC
CDR3 protein: CASTVVGVLYEQYF

D gene: TRBD1
J gene: TRBJ1-1
clone size: NA
V gene: TRBV7-3
CDR3 DNA: TGTGCCAGCAGCTCAACAGGGGCCGACACTGAAGCTTTCTTT
CDR3 protein: CASSSTGADTEAFF

D gene: NA
J gene: TRBJ1-6
clone size: NA
V gene: TRBV6-5
CDR3 DNA: TGTGCCAGCAGTTACATCACAGGTGATAATTCACCCCTCCACTTT
CDR3 protein: CASSYITGDNSPLHF

D gene: TRBD2
J gene: TRBJ2-7
clone size: NA
V gene: TRBV6-4
CDR3 DNA: TGTGCCAGCAGTGACTGGGGCGGGGGGCTTTTTTCCTACGAGCAGTACTTC
CDR3 protein: CASSDWGGGLFSYEQYF

D gene: TRBD2
J gene: TRBJ2-7
clone size: NA
V gene: TRBV9
CDR3 DNA: TGTGCCAGCAGCGTAGAGTCTTTGGGTAGCGGGGCTTGGTACGAGCAGTACTTC
CDR3 protein: CASSVESLGSGAWYEQYF

D gene: NA
J gene: TRBJ1-3
clone size: few
V gene: TRBV5-4
CDR3 DNA: TGTGCCAGCAGCTTGGGACAACAGGGAGTGGGAAACACCATATATTTT
CDR3 protein: CASSLGQQGVGNTIYF

D gene: NA
J gene: TRBJ2-7
clone size: NA
V gene: TRBV11-2
CDR3 DNA: TGTGCCAGCAGCTTAGAGTGGGGGGGCCTTGACGAGCAGTACTTC
CDR3 protein: CASSLEWGGLDEQYF

D gene: NA
J gene: TRBJ2-7
clone size: NA
V gene: TRBV5-6
CDR3 DNA: TGTGCCAGCAGCTTGGCTTCAGGCAGGTACCCCTACGAGCAGTACTTC
CDR3 protein: CASSLASGRYPYEQYF